A single sample gave rise to the 21 T cell receptor beta chains below, sequenced in a study of a mutant IDH1 vaccine in newly diagnosed glioma. The time point is: baseline, week 1 (first vaccination visit). The treatment here: pre-vaccination baseline after standard-of-care therapy. The protocol was immunoSEQ multiplex PCR, while the TCRdb copy is restricted to in-frame clones and leaves out a portion. Altogether 75,000 to 100,000 clones are present, 82% being singletons, with the ten largest covering 5.3%. The source material was PBMCs, sampled from a glioma patient treated with radiotherapy, temozolomide or both. These receptors originate from a man aged 40-50 years with glioma. Some clones in this sample may be carry-over from other donors' samples.

In its sample, this clone was seen a few times. The rearrangement joins TRBV18 to TRBJ2-7; TRBD1 is a possible D gene (7 bases). This CDR3 contains 16 residues. V lost 2 bases to trimming and J lost 1 base, with 15 bases between them. Germline-derived CDR1 and CDR2 are KGHSH and LQKENI. CDR3 nucleotides: TGTGCCAGCTCACCAGACCGGCCAGGGGGGTCCTACGAGCAGTACTTC. Translated, it gives CASSPDRPGGSYEQYF.

The CDR3 DNA sequence: TGTGCCAGCAGTTATGGGTACGGCGAGCAGTACTTC. Residues: CASSYGYGEQYF. The chain couples TRBV6-6 to TRBJ2-7; D unresolved. The CDR3 covers 12 residues. V was pared by 3 bases and J by 6 bases, with 9 bases between. The germline V gene encodes CDR1 MNHNY and CDR2 SVGAGI (reference sequence).

The chain carries TRBV29-1 and TRBJ2-5, with D tentatively TRBD1 (6 bases). Trimming shortened V by 4 bases and J by 5 bases, and 17 bases separated the two germline ends. The length of the CDR3 is 14 residues. Germline V gene sequence: CDR1 SQVTM, CDR2 ANQGSEA. CDR3 DNA sequence: TGCAGCGTTGGAAGCCAGGGGCGATTGGAGACCCAGTACTTC. Protein sequence: CSVGSQGRLETQYF.

The genes are TRBV6-8 and TRBJ2-2; 7 bases fit TRBD1. With V trimmed by 6 bases and J by 1 base, 14 bases remained unmatched. This CDR3 has 18 residues. In germline, CDR1 is MNHGY, CDR2 SAAAGT. CDR3 region: CASRRHPRDRRNTGELFF. CDR3 in DNA: TGTGCCAGCAGACGCCACCCCCGGGACAGACGGAACACCGGGGAGCTGTTTTTT.

CDR3 loop: CASSYGGRLFF. The CDR3 region has the DNA TGTGCCAGCAGTTACGGGGGGCGTCTGTTTTTT. The chain combines TRBV6-5 with TRBJ2-2, with D perhaps being TRBD1 or TRBD2 (6 bases each). The length of the CDR3 is 11 residues. Trimming pared 2 bases from V and 14 bases from J, leaving 9 bases between. Germline lookup yields CDR1 MNHEY and CDR2 SVGAGI.

V gene TRBV5-1 combines with J gene TRBJ1-1; 12 positions match TRBD1. Trimming removed 0 bases from V and 0 bases from J; junction bases left unmatched: 6. This CDR3 region has 18 residues. Germline loops: CDR1 SGHRS, CDR2 YFSETQ. In nucleotides, the CDR3 is TGCGCCAGCAGCTTGGCGGGACAGGGGGCAGAAATGAACACTGAAGCTTTCTTT. This codes for CASSLAGQGAEMNTEAFF.

The chain couples TRBV5-4 to TRBJ1-2; D is unresolved. CDR3 length: 14 residues. Trimming took 3 bases from V and 5 from J, leaving 14 bases between them. The V gene's germline CDR1 is SGHNT and CDR2 YYREEE (reference sequence). The CDR3 DNA sequence: TGTGCCAGCAGCTCCCCCGAGAGACGATATGGCTACACCTTC. Residues: CASSSPERRYGYTF.

The sample holds one count of this clone. The chain joins TRBV6-5 to TRBJ1-3; TRBD1 matches at 10 bases. Germline CDR1 reads MNHEY; CDR2 reads SVGAGI. V trimming: 6 bases; J trimming: 4 bases; junction bases outside the gene matches: 6. This CDR3 comprises 15 residues. CDR3 sequence (DNA): TGTGCCAGCAGGCCCGACAGGGGGCCCGGAAACACCATATATTTT. Its protein product is CASRPDRGPGNTIYF.

DNA for the CDR3: TGTGCCTGGAGTGTAAGGGAGCCTTTACTCGAGCAGTACTTC. Translation: CAWSVREPLLEQYF. The rearrangement joins TRBV30 to TRBJ2-7; a possible D gene is TRBD2 (5 bases). CDR3 size: 14 residues. Germline CDR1 and CDR2: GTSNPN and SVGIG (reference sequence). With 0 bases removed from V and 6 bases from J, the gap between germline ends came to 15 bases.

This chain links TRBV30 with TRBJ1-2; no reliable D call. The CDR3 has 13 amino acids. The germline CDR1 and CDR2 sequences are GTSNPN and SVGIG (reference sequence). Trimming pared 3 bases from V and 8 bases from J, leaving 16 bases between. This chain's CDR3 is CAWRKGFGGGYTF. The CDR3 DNA sequence: TGTGCCTGGAGGAAGGGATTCGGCGGGGGCTACACCTTC. The variable domain in full, completed from reference TRBV30 and TRBJ1-2, reads SQTIHQWPATLVQPVGSPLSLECTVEGTSNPNLYWYRQAAGRGLQLLFYSVGIGQISSEVPQNLSASRPQDRQFILSSKKLLLSDSGFYLCAWRKGFGGGYTFGSGTRLTVV.

This chain links TRBV14 with TRBJ2-7; D is perhaps TRBD1 (5 bases). The V gene's germline CDR1 is SGHDN and CDR2 FVKESK. The CDR3 is 12 residues long. Trimming removed 8 bases at V and 2 bases at J, with 10 bases between. CDR3: CASGQGPYEQYF. CDR3 DNA sequence: TGTGCCAGCGGGCAGGGTCCCTACGAGCAGTACTTC.

This chain uses TRBV10-3 with TRBJ2-3; D is possibly TRBD1 (7 bases). From germline, CDR1 is ENHRY and CDR2 SYGVKD. The CDR3 consists of 16 residues. V was trimmed by 4 bases and J by 3 bases, leaving 17 bases between them. The DNA for the CDR3 is TGTGCCATCAGTGGGAGGGGGCTCGTGGGGACAGATACGCAGTATTTT. It translates to CAISGRGLVGTDTQYF.

The chain employs TRBV19 and TRBJ1-5, with 8 bases lining up with TRBD1. CDR1 and CDR2 (germline): LNHDA, SQIVND (reference sequence). Trimming took 3 bases from V and 6 from J; bases not matched to a gene: 4. The CDR3 contains 14 residues. CDR3 sequence reads: CASSIDRGSQPQHF. CDR3 sequence (DNA): TGTGCCAGTAGTATTGACAGGGGTAGTCAGCCCCAGCATTTT.

This rearrangement joins TRBV5-6 to TRBJ2-3; D is uncertain. The CDR3 spans 12 residues. V was shortened by 1 base and J by 5 bases, with 5 bases between the two germline ends. Germline CDR1 and CDR2: SGHDT and YYEEEE. The CDR3 DNA reads TGTGCCAGCAGCTTGTTTGTAGATACGCAGTATTTT. Translation gives CASSLFVDTQYF.

The V gene is TRBV7-8, the J gene TRBJ2-7, with TRBD2 as a possible D gene (5 bases). Germline values: CDR1 SGHVS, CDR2 FQNEAQ. The CDR3 has 14 residues. Trimming shortened V by 3 bases and J by 2 bases, and 11 bases separated the two germline ends. CDR3 DNA sequence: TGTGCCAGCAGCTTTTCAGCGGACGCCTACGAGCAGTACTTC. Translated: CASSFSADAYEQYF.

The chain joins TRBV11-2 to TRBJ1-1; D remains unclear. The CDR3 covers 13 residues. Germline lookup yields CDR1 SGHAT and CDR2 FQNNGV. V lost 3 bases, J lost 2 bases, and 7 bases lay in between. The CDR3 DNA reads as TGTGCCAGCAGCTTGCAGGACAACACTGAAGCTTTCTTT. Encoded protein: CASSLQDNTEAFF.

The chain carries TRBV6-6 and TRBJ2-3, with D hard to call. The CDR3 runs to 14 residues. The germline V gene has CDR1 MNHNY and CDR2 SVGAGI (reference sequence). The germline V and J ends were trimmed by 9 bases and 4 bases, with 17 bases remaining between them. CDR3 loop: CASSPGAEADTQYF. In DNA, the CDR3 is TGTGCCAGTAGCCCGGGCGCTGAGGCAGATACGCAGTATTTT.

Only a few counts were recorded for this clone. V usage is TRBV4-2 and J usage is TRBJ1-2, with a weak D call TRBD1 (6 bases). The germline V gene has CDR1 LGHNA and CDR2 YNFKEQ. The CDR3 sequence is 15 residues long. Deletions cut 0 bases from V and 7 bases from J, with 15 bases between. The CDR3 spells CASSQDFGGAGGYTF. In DNA, the CDR3 is TGTGCCAGCAGCCAAGACTTCGGGGGGGCTGGTGGCTACACCTTC.

The genes are TRBV4-1 and TRBJ2-7, with TRBD1 matching over 8 bases. V lost 4 bases, J lost 4 bases, and 6 bases stayed unmatched. The CDR3 runs to 14 residues. Germline CDR1 and CDR2: MGHRA and YSYEKL. The CDR3 nucleotides are TGCGCCAGCAGCCTAGGACAGGGAACGTACGAGCAGTACTTC. It yields the protein CASSLGQGTYEQYF.

This clone appeared a single time. The J gene is TRBJ1-6, the V gene TRBV1; TRBD1 is the table's D call, not checked against the DNA. TRBV1 is tagged as a pseudogene. The CDR3 runs to 14 residues. The CDR3 reads CTSSPPRGNSPLHF. CDR3 bases: TGCACCAGCAGCCCGCCCAGGGGAAATTCACCCCTCCACTTT.

The genes are TRBV5-1 and TRBJ1-1; unclear D gene. This CDR3 is 13 amino acids long. The V end lost 3 bases, the J end lost 2 bases, and 8 bases lay between the germline ends. CDR1 and CDR2 from the germline V gene are SGHRS and YFSETQ. CDR3 nucleotides: TGCGCCAGCAGCTGGACGATTAACACTGAAGCTTTCTTT. It codes for CASSWTINTEAFF.